The rows below give T cell receptor beta chains drawn from one sample of a study of beta chain features in type 1 diabetes. Profiled with immunoSEQ multiplex PCR; TCRdb holds only in-frame clones, not every one. The sample consists of a few hundred thousand clones, 9.6% of them appearing once. The material sequenced was central memory CD4+ T cells from blood. These receptors came from a man in his thirties or forties with type 1 diabetes. Each CDR3 is given with its conserved first and last residue. The D gene is left open where the match is weak. Expanded clones are given a class, and other clones once, few, many or no size at all.

v_call: TRBV9
d_call: TRBD2
j_call: TRBJ2-1
clone_size: .
cdr3_nt: TGTGCCAGCAGCGTAGAGCTAGCGGTCCATGAGCAGTTCTTC
cdr3_aa: CASSVELAVHEQFF

v_call: TRBV21-1
d_call: .
j_call: TRBJ2-4
clone_size: few
cdr3_nt: TGTGCCAGCAGCAAAACCTGCGGGAGCGGTATAAACATTCAGTACTTC
cdr3_aa: CASSKTCGSGINIQYF

v_call: TRBV6-1
d_call: .
j_call: TRBJ1-1
clone_size: few
cdr3_nt: TGTGCCAGCAGCACTGACTCCACTGAAGCTTTCTTT
cdr3_aa: CASSTDSTEAFF

v_call: TRBV7-9
d_call: .
j_call: TRBJ2-1
clone_size: .
cdr3_nt: TGTGCCAGCAGCTTAGAGAACGGGCGCTCCTACAATGAGCAGTTCTTC
cdr3_aa: CASSLENGRSYNEQFF

v_call: TRBV7-8
d_call: .
j_call: TRBJ1-4
clone_size: few
cdr3_nt: TGTGCCAGCAGCTTGGGGAATGAAAAACTGTTTTTT
cdr3_aa: CASSLGNEKLFF

v_call: TRBV9
d_call: TRBD2
j_call: TRBJ2-3
clone_size: .
cdr3_nt: TGTGCCAGCAGCGTAGAGCCTAGCGGGGCGGGAGATACGCAGTATTTT
cdr3_aa: CASSVEPSGAGDTQYF

v_call: TRBV7-7
d_call: .
j_call: TRBJ2-5
clone_size: .
cdr3_nt: TGTGCCAGCAGCTTAGGGACAGCGTACCAAGAGACCCAGTACTTC
cdr3_aa: CASSLGTAYQETQYF

v_call: TRBV11-1
d_call: .
j_call: TRBJ2-2
clone_size: once
cdr3_nt: TGTGCCAGCAGCTTTATGGATGGCGGGGAGCTGTTTTTT
cdr3_aa: CASSFMDGGELFF

v_call: TRBV19
d_call: .
j_call: TRBJ1-3
clone_size: .
cdr3_nt: TGTGCCAGTTCCTCGGCAGGGGACGTCTCTGGAAACACCATATATTTT
cdr3_aa: CASSSAGDVSGNTIYF

v_call: TRBV11-2
d_call: TRBD1
j_call: TRBJ1-4
clone_size: .
cdr3_nt: TGTGCCAGCAGGCAACCGGGACAGGGTTTTGAAAAACTGTTTTTT
cdr3_aa: CASRQPGQGFEKLFF

v_call: TRBV9
d_call: .
j_call: TRBJ1-5
clone_size: few
cdr3_nt: TGTGCCAGCAGCCTTACAGGAGGGCTAAGCAATCAGCCCCAGCATTTT
cdr3_aa: CASSLTGGLSNQPQHF

v_call: TRBV11-2
d_call: .
j_call: TRBJ2-1
clone_size: few
cdr3_nt: TGTGCCAGCAGCTCACCACGGGAGTCCTACAATGAGCAGTTCTTC
cdr3_aa: CASSSPRESYNEQFF

v_call: TRBV11-2
d_call: TRBD1
j_call: TRBJ1-1
clone_size: .
cdr3_nt: TGTGCCAGCAGCTTCGGACAGGGAACTGAAGCTTTCTTT
cdr3_aa: CASSFGQGTEAFF

v_call: TRBV29-1
d_call: TRBD1
j_call: TRBJ2-5
clone_size: .
cdr3_nt: TGCAGCGTTGCCCGGGACAGGACTTCCCAAGAGACCCAGTACTTC
cdr3_aa: CSVARDRTSQETQYF

v_call: TRBV7-8
d_call: .
j_call: TRBJ2-7
clone_size: .
cdr3_nt: TGTGCCAGCAGCCTGGGACTTCCAAACTACTACGAGCAGTACTTC
cdr3_aa: CASSLGLPNYYEQYF

v_call: TRBV13
d_call: TRBD2
j_call: TRBJ2-1
clone_size: few
cdr3_nt: TGTGCCAGCAGCTTAGTGACTAGCGGGAGGCTCCCCAATGAGCAGTTCTTC
cdr3_aa: CASSLVTSGRLPNEQFF

v_call: TRBV29-1
d_call: TRBD2
j_call: TRBJ2-7
clone_size: .
cdr3_nt: TGCAGCGTTCAAGTCGCGGGAGGATACTCCTACGAGCAGTACTTC
cdr3_aa: CSVQVAGGYSYEQYF

v_call: TRBV15
d_call: TRBD2
j_call: TRBJ2-2
clone_size: few
cdr3_nt: TGTGCCACCAGCAGAGTCCTAGCGGGAGGAGACACCGGGGAGCTGTTTTTT
cdr3_aa: CATSRVLAGGDTGELFF

v_call: TRBV7-2
d_call: .
j_call: TRBJ2-7
clone_size: .
cdr3_nt: TGTGCCAGCAGCTTAGGACAGGTCTGGGACGAGCAGTACTTC
cdr3_aa: CASSLGQVWDEQYF

v_call: TRBV5-4
d_call: .
j_call: TRBJ2-5
clone_size: .
cdr3_nt: TGTGCCAGCAGCTTGACAGATCCACAAGAGACCCAGTACTTC
cdr3_aa: CASSLTDPQETQYF

v_call: TRBV5-1
d_call: .
j_call: TRBJ2-2
clone_size: few
cdr3_nt: TGCGCCAGCAGCTTGGGAGCGACCGGGGAGCTGTTTTTT
cdr3_aa: CASSLGATGELFF

v_call: TRBV9
d_call: .
j_call: TRBJ1-1
clone_size: .
cdr3_nt: TGTGCCAGCAGCGTAGAGCAGGGAAGGGCTTTCTTT
cdr3_aa: CASSVEQGRAFF

v_call: TRBV27
d_call: TRBD2
j_call: TRBJ2-3
clone_size: .
cdr3_nt: TGTGCCAGCAGGGGACTAGCGGGAGGCGTGGATACGCAGTATTTT
cdr3_aa: CASRGLAGGVDTQYF

v_call: TRBV7-2
d_call: .
j_call: TRBJ2-7
clone_size: .
cdr3_nt: TGTGCCAGCAGCTTATCACCTTCCTACGAGCAGTACTTC
cdr3_aa: CASSLSPSYEQYF

v_call: TRBV11-2
d_call: TRBD1
j_call: TRBJ2-3
clone_size: many
cdr3_nt: TGTGCCAGCAGCTGGGCGACAGGGGCAGATACGCAGTATTTT
cdr3_aa: CASSWATGADTQYF

v_call: TRBV2
d_call: .
j_call: TRBJ1-4
clone_size: .
cdr3_nt: TGTGCCAGCAGTGATGCAACTAATGAAAAACTGTTTTTT
cdr3_aa: CASSDATNEKLFF

v_call: TRBV6-5
d_call: .
j_call: TRBJ2-5
clone_size: few
cdr3_nt: TGTGCCAGCAGCCCCATAAACTCCCGGGACGGGACCCAGTACTTC
cdr3_aa: CASSPINSRDGTQYF

v_call: TRBV28
d_call: TRBD2
j_call: TRBJ2-2
clone_size: few
cdr3_nt: TGTGCCAGCATTAGCGGGGCGGCGAACACCGGGGAGCTGTTTTTT
cdr3_aa: CASISGAANTGELFF

v_call: TRBV20-1
d_call: .
j_call: TRBJ2-5
clone_size: .
cdr3_nt: TGCAGTGCTTTTTCCTGGGAGACCCAGTACTTC
cdr3_aa: CSAFSWETQYF

v_call: TRBV9
d_call: .
j_call: TRBJ1-1
clone_size: once
cdr3_nt: TGTGCCAGCAGCGTAGCGGCGGACACTGAAGCTTTCTTT
cdr3_aa: CASSVAADTEAFF

v_call: TRBV27
d_call: .
j_call: TRBJ2-1
clone_size: few
cdr3_nt: TGTGCCAGCAGTTTATACGACAGAGAACAGCAACACAATGAGCAGTTCTTC
cdr3_aa: CASSLYDREQQHNEQFF

v_call: TRBV5-4
d_call: TRBD1
j_call: TRBJ2-5
clone_size: .
cdr3_nt: TGTGCCAGCAGCTTGGGCATTGGGACAGGGAGAGAAGAGACCCAGTACTTC
cdr3_aa: CASSLGIGTGREETQYF

v_call: TRBV5-1
d_call: TRBD1
j_call: TRBJ2-3
clone_size: .
cdr3_nt: TGCGCCAGCAGCTTCTGGACAGGACCAGATACGCAGTATTTT
cdr3_aa: CASSFWTGPDTQYF

v_call: TRBV27
d_call: TRBD1
j_call: TRBJ2-4
clone_size: .
cdr3_nt: TGTGCCAGCAGTTTAAGGGGGCCCCGGAACATTCAGTACTTC
cdr3_aa: CASSLRGPRNIQYF

v_call: TRBV6-5
d_call: TRBD2
j_call: TRBJ2-1
clone_size: few
cdr3_nt: TGTGCCAGCAGCCCGAGACTAGCGGGCAATGAGCAGTTCTTC
cdr3_aa: CASSPRLAGNEQFF

v_call: TRBV13
d_call: TRBD2
j_call: TRBJ2-7
clone_size: .
cdr3_nt: TGTGCCAGCAGCACGGGACTAGTAGCTGACGAGCAGTACTTC
cdr3_aa: CASSTGLVADEQYF

v_call: TRBV7-9
d_call: .
j_call: TRBJ1-5
clone_size: many
cdr3_nt: TGTGCCAGCAGCTTAGAGGCCGATCAGCCCCAGCATTTT
cdr3_aa: CASSLEADQPQHF

v_call: TRBV7-2
d_call: TRBD1
j_call: TRBJ2-7
clone_size: many
cdr3_nt: TGTGCCAGCAGCCAGGGACCGGGACAGGGCCACCACGAGCAGTACTTC
cdr3_aa: CASSQGPGQGHHEQYF

v_call: TRBV7-9
d_call: .
j_call: TRBJ2-1
clone_size: few
cdr3_nt: TGTGCCAGCGGCTGGGCGAGGCTTTTAGGGGATGAGCAGTTCTTC
cdr3_aa: CASGWARLLGDEQFF

v_call: TRBV13
d_call: TRBD2
j_call: TRBJ2-1
clone_size: .
cdr3_nt: TGTGCCAGCAGCTCACTTCGACTAGCGAGTAACAATGAGCAGTTCTTC
cdr3_aa: CASSSLRLASNNEQFF

v_call: TRBV10-2
d_call: TRBD1
j_call: TRBJ2-6
clone_size: .
cdr3_nt: TGTGCCATGAGTGGGACAGGGGGGACCAACGTCCTGACTTTC
cdr3_aa: CAMSGTGGTNVLTF

v_call: TRBV9
d_call: TRBD1
j_call: TRBJ1-3
clone_size: .
cdr3_nt: TGTGCCAGCAGCGTAGCCGGGACAGGGGCTGGAAACACCATATATTTT
cdr3_aa: CASSVAGTGAGNTIYF

v_call: TRBV15
d_call: TRBD1
j_call: TRBJ1-2
clone_size: .
cdr3_nt: TGTGCCACCAGCAGAGGGGACAGAAACTATGGCTACACCTTC
cdr3_aa: CATSRGDRNYGYTF

v_call: TRBV4-1
d_call: TRBD2
j_call: TRBJ2-5
clone_size: .
cdr3_nt: TGCGCCAGCAGCCAGGGGCTAGCGGGAGGACGAGAGACCCAGTACTTC
cdr3_aa: CASSQGLAGGRETQYF

v_call: TRBV2
d_call: .
j_call: TRBJ2-7
clone_size: few
cdr3_nt: TGTGCCAGCAGTTATCTTCAGGTCTCCTACGAGCAGTACTTC
cdr3_aa: CASSYLQVSYEQYF

v_call: TRBV9
d_call: TRBD2
j_call: TRBJ2-7
clone_size: many
cdr3_nt: TGTGCCAGCAGCCCCGGACTAGCGGGAGGCCTCGAGCAGTACTTC
cdr3_aa: CASSPGLAGGLEQYF

v_call: TRBV11-2
d_call: TRBD1
j_call: TRBJ2-5
clone_size: .
cdr3_nt: TGTGCCAGCAGCCGGGACAGGGAGGCGACCCAGTACTTC
cdr3_aa: CASSRDREATQYF

v_call: TRBV19
d_call: .
j_call: TRBJ2-3
clone_size: .
cdr3_nt: TGTGCCAGTAGTATAGGAGACTTCTCGCAGTATTTT
cdr3_aa: CASSIGDFSQYF

v_call: TRBV10-3
d_call: .
j_call: TRBJ1-1
clone_size: many
cdr3_nt: TGTGCCATCCGGGACGGTGCCATGAACACTGAAGCTTTCTTT
cdr3_aa: CAIRDGAMNTEAFF

v_call: TRBV28
d_call: TRBD1
j_call: TRBJ1-2
clone_size: few
cdr3_nt: TGTGCCAGCAGTTTACCCTCCAGACAGGGGGCTAACTATGGCTACACCTTC
cdr3_aa: CASSLPSRQGANYGYTF

v_call: TRBV29-1
d_call: .
j_call: TRBJ2-2
clone_size: .
cdr3_nt: TGCAGCGTTGGTTACGTGGGGGAGCTGTTTTTT
cdr3_aa: CSVGYVGELFF

v_call: TRBV29-1
d_call: TRBD1
j_call: TRBJ2-7
clone_size: .
cdr3_nt: TGCAGCGTCTCCGGGGACAGGGGGCCCCAGCAGTACTTC
cdr3_aa: CSVSGDRGPQQYF

v_call: TRBV9
d_call: TRBD1
j_call: TRBJ2-1
clone_size: .
cdr3_nt: TGTGCCAGCAGCGTAAGTGGGACAGAGACATATGGTGAGCAGTTCTTC
cdr3_aa: CASSVSGTETYGEQFF

v_call: TRBV28
d_call: TRBD2
j_call: TRBJ2-1
clone_size: .
cdr3_nt: TGTGCCATAAATAGCGGGGGCAACAATGAGCAGTTCTTC
cdr3_aa: CAINSGGNNEQFF

v_call: TRBV6-5
d_call: .
j_call: TRBJ1-4
clone_size: many
cdr3_nt: TGTGCCAGCAGCCCCAGGGGTGAAAAACTGTTTTTT
cdr3_aa: CASSPRGEKLFF

v_call: TRBV7-2
d_call: .
j_call: TRBJ2-7
clone_size: .
cdr3_nt: TGTGCCAGCAGCTTAGAGCCAGGGTCCGAGCAGTACTTC
cdr3_aa: CASSLEPGSEQYF

v_call: TRBV28
d_call: TRBD1
j_call: TRBJ2-7
clone_size: .
cdr3_nt: TGTGCCAGCAGTCTGCAGGGACAGGGGACCCACGAGCAGTACTTC
cdr3_aa: CASSLQGQGTHEQYF

v_call: TRBV28
d_call: .
j_call: TRBJ2-1
clone_size: .
cdr3_nt: TGTGCCAGCCTCCCGGGTGGGGCTGGGGGCAATGAGCAGTTCTTC
cdr3_aa: CASLPGGAGGNEQFF

v_call: TRBV6-6
d_call: TRBD1
j_call: TRBJ1-5
clone_size: few
cdr3_nt: TGTGCCAGCAGATCCGGGACAGGGTTCCGGCAGCCCCAGCATTTT
cdr3_aa: CASRSGTGFRQPQHF